The 5 T cell receptor beta chains below come from one sample, sequenced in a study of read filtering for tumor transcriptome and immune sequencing. From about 400 ng of RNA, a library with molecular barcoded alpha/delta and beta/gamma adaptors was made. TCRdb re-called the reads through MiXCR, storing one row per CDR3 protein. The sample lists 100,000 to 150,000 distinct CDR3 sequences, about 13% occurring once. Material: a population of CD138-negative cells sorted from bone marrow. These receptors originate from a donor over 35 with multiple myeloma.

This clonotype has at least ten counts. The gene calls are TRBV5-1 and TRBJ2-1; 10 bases agree with TRBD2. With 2 bases clipped from V and 2 bases from J, the junction kept 7 bases outside the gene matches. This CDR3 is 17 amino acids long. The germline CDR1 and CDR2 sequences are SGHRS and YFSETQ. DNA for the CDR3: TGCGCCAGCAGCTTAAAGCGGGAGGGCCCTACCTACAATGAGCAGTTCTTC. The encoded protein is CASSLKREGPTYNEQFF.

This clonotype was detected many times. Written as DNA, the CDR3 is TGTGCCAGTAGAAACAATGGGGGCTACGAGCAGTACTTC. This translates into CASRNNGGYEQYF. V is TRBV19 and J is TRBJ2-7; D could derive from TRBD1 or TRBD2 (5 bases each). The CDR3 totals 13 residues. V lost 6 bases, J lost 3 bases, and 12 bases lay in between. Germline lookup yields CDR1 LNHDA and CDR2 SQIVND (reference sequence).

The chain employs TRBV10-3 and TRBJ1-5; D gene unclear. This CDR3 comprises 14 residues. Deletions cut 4 bases from V and 0 bases from J, with 7 bases between. Germline V CDR1 and CDR2: ENHRY, SYGVKD. The CDR3 DNA reads TGTGCCATCAGTGTAGAGTATAGCAATCAGCCCCAGCATTTT. Protein product: CAISVEYSNQPQHF.

This clonotype has a count of ten or more. The rearrangement joins TRBV6-6 to TRBJ1-5; D is undetermined. Trimming shortened V by 2 bases and J by 1 base, and 18 bases separated the two germline ends. Germline CDR1 is MNHNY and CDR2 is SVGAGI (reference sequence). The CDR3 has 18 amino acids. The CDR3 nucleotides read TGTGCCAGCAGTTACCCCGTGTGGGAAGTACGCAGCAATCAGCCCCAGCATTTT. This codes for CASSYPVWEVRSNQPQHF.

On this clonotype itself: A read error is possible here, since a much larger clone lies one base away. This chain links TRBV29-1 with TRBJ1-5, with 7 nucleotides matching TRBD1. The CDR3 sequence is 14 residues long. Per germline, CDR1 SQVTM and CDR2 ANQGSEA. V trimming: 6 bases; J trimming: 3 bases; junction bases outside the gene matches: 8. DNA of the CDR3: TGCAGCGTACGATACAGGGGCAACAATCAGCCCCAGCATTTT. Protein product: CSVRYRGNNQPQHF.